The T cell receptor beta chain described here comes from a study of cytomegalovirus exposure and HLA in healthy donors. Separation from the roughly 670-subject first cohort characterized the roughly 120-subject validation cohort, to which the donors belonged. Libraries were prepared by immunoSEQ multiplex PCR; TCRdb keeps only in-frame clonotypes and omits some of them. Of around 300,000 clones detected, 70% to 90% appear once; the ten largest clones hold around 0.96%. This clone showed up many times. The antigen remains undetermined. Overall study results and limits: Whilst most TCR sequences proved rare, a subset of public TCRs occurred across many donors. 150 or so TCR beta chains were listed as cytomegalovirus-associated.

This CDR3 is 15 amino acids long. V was clipped by 2 bases and J by 5 bases, with 16 bases between them. The germline V gene encodes CDR1 SGHDT and CDR2 YYEEEE. The chain employs TRBV5-6 and TRBJ2-5; no reliable D call. This clonotype originated in a man younger than 40 in good health and CMV-seronegative. Sequencing used PBMCs. The chain's CDR3 is CASSFDSRFQETQYF. Written as DNA, the CDR3 is TGTGCCAGCAGCTTCGATTCCAGATTTCAGGAGACCCAGTACTTC.